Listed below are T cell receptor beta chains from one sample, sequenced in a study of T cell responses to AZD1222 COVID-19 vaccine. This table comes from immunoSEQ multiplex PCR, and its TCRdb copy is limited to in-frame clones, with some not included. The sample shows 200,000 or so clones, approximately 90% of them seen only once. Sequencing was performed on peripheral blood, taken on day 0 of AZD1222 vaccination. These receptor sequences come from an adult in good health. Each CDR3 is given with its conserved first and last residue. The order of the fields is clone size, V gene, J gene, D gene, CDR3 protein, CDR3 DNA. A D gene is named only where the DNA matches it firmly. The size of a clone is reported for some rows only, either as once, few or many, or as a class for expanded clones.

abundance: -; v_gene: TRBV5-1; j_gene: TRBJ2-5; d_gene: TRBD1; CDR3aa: CASSGTGGWETQYF; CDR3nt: TGCGCCAGCAGCGGGACAGGGGGCTGGGAGACCCAGTACTTC
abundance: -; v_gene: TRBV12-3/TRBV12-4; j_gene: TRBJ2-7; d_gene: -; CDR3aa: CASSLGMGEQYF; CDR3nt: TGTGCCAGCAGTTTAGGTATGGGGGAGCAGTACTTC
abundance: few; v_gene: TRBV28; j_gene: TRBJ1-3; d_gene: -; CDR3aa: CASSLWRELYF; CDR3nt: TGTGCCAGCAGTTTATGGCGGGAGCTATATTTT
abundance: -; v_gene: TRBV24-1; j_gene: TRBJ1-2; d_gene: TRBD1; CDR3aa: CATSGGGGGYGYTF; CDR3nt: TGTGCCACCTCGGGCGGAGGGGGCGGCTATGGCTACACCTTC
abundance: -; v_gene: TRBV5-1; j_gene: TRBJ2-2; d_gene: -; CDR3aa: CASSLDRANTGELFF; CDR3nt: TGCGCCAGCAGCTTGGACAGGGCGAACACCGGGGAGCTGTTTTTT
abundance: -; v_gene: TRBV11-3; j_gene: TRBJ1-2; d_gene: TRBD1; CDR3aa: CASSFDRGYGYTF; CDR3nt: TGTGCCAGCAGCTTTGACAGGGGCTATGGCTACACCTTC
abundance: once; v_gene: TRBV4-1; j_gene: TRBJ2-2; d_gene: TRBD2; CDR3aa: CASSLKEGKRGGTGELFF; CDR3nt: TGCGCCAGCAGCCTAAAAGAAGGGAAGCGGGGTGGAACCGGGGAGCTGTTTTTT
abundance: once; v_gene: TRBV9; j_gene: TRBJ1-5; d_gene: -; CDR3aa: CASSVAGESNQPQHF; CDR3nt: TGTGCCAGCAGCGTGGCAGGGGAGAGCAATCAGCCCCAGCATTTT
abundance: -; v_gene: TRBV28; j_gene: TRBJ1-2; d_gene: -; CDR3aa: CASRSDGNYGYTF; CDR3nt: TGTGCCAGCAGATCGGACGGAAACTATGGCTACACCTTC
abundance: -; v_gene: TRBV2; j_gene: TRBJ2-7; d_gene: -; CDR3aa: CASRSTRSSYEQYF; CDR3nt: TGTGCCAGCAGATCCACTAGAAGCTCCTACGAGCAGTACTTC
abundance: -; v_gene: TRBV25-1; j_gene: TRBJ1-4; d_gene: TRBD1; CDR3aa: CASSEYRPVTGEGEKLFF; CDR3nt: TGTGCCAGCAGTGAATATCGCCCCGTTACAGGGGAGGGGGAAAAACTGTTTTTT
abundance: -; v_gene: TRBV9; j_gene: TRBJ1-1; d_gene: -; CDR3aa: CASSSTDGNTEAFF; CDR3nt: TGTGCCAGCAGTTCCACGGACGGAAACACTGAAGCTTTCTTT
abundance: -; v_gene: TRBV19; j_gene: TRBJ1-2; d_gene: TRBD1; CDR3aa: CASSRDSAVYGYTF; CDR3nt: TGTGCCAGTAGTAGGGACAGTGCCGTCTATGGCTACACCTTC
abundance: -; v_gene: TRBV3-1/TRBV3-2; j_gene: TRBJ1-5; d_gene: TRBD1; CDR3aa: CASSQGTGASNQPQHF; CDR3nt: TGTGCCAGCAGCCAAGGGACAGGGGCTAGCAATCAGCCCCAGCATTTT
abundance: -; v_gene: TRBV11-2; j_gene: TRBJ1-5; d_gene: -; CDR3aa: CASSLGQNSNQPQHF; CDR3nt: TGTGCCAGCAGCTTAGGACAGAATAGCAATCAGCCCCAGCATTTT
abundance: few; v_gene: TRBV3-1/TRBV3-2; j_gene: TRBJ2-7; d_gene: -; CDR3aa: CASSQGRAEEQYF; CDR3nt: TGTGCCAGCAGCCAAGGGAGGGCTGAAGAGCAGTACTTC
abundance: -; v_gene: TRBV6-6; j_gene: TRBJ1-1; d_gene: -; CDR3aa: CASSYSGQVGNTEAFF; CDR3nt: TGTGCCAGCAGTTACTCGGGCCAGGTGGGCAACACTGAAGCTTTCTTT
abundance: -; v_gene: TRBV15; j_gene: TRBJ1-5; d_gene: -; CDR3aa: CATSSGGSNWPQHF; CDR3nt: TGTGCCACCAGCAGCGGGGGTAGCAATTGGCCCCAGCATTTT
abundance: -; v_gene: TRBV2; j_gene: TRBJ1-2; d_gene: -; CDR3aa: CASSEAPGRGYTF; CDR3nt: TGTGCCAGCAGTGAAGCACCGGGCCGAGGCTACACCTTC
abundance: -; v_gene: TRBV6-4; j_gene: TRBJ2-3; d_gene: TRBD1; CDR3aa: CASSLQGATDTQYF; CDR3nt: TGTGCCAGCAGCTTACAGGGGGCCACAGATACGCAGTATTTT
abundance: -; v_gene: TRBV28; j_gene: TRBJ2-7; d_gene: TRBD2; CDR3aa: CASSPFASGGIYEQYF; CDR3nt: TGTGCCAGCAGTCCCTTCGCTAGCGGGGGGATCTACGAGCAGTACTTC
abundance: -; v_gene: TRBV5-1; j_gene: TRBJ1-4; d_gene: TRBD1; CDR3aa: CASSSGQGANEKLFF; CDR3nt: TGCGCCAGCAGCTCCGGACAGGGGGCGAATGAAAAACTGTTTTTT
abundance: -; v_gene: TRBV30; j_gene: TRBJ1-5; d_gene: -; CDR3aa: CAWSVGQSHQPQHF; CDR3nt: TGTGCCTGGAGTGTAGGTCAGTCTCATCAGCCCCAGCATTTT
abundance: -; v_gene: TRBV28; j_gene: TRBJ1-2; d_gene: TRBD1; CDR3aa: CASSSSPTGRGYGYTF; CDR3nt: TGTGCCAGCAGTTCCAGCCCGACAGGGCGGGGCTATGGCTACACCTTC
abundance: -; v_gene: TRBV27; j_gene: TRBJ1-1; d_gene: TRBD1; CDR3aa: CASQTGPRNTEAFF; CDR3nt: TGTGCCAGCCAGACAGGGCCCCGGAACACTGAAGCTTTCTTT
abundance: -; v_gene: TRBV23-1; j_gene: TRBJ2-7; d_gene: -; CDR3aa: CASSQSVGSPYEQYF; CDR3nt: TGCGCCAGCAGTCAATCCGTCGGCTCCCCCTACGAGCAGTACTTC
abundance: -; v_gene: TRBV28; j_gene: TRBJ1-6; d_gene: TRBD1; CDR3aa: CASSWRDSLNSPLHF; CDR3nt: TGTGCCAGCAGTTGGCGGGACAGCCTTAATTCACCCCTCCACTTT
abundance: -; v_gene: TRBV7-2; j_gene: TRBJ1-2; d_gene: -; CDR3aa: CASKPSGGVGGYTF; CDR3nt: TGTGCCAGCAAACCATCGGGGGGTGTTGGTGGCTACACCTTC
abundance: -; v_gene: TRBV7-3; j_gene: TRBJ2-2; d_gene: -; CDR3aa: CASSLQGMEKNTGELFF; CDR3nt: TGTGCCAGCAGCCTACAGGGAATGGAGAAGAACACCGGGGAGCTGTTTTTT
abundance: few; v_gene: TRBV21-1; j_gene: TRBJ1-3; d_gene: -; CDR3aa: CASSKSRGTGNTIYF; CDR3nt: TGTGCCAGCAGCAAATCGAGGGGAACTGGAAACACCATATATTTT
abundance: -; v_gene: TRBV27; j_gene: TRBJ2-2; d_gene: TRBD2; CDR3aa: CASSPLAGVSGELFF; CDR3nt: TGTGCCAGCAGTCCTTTGGCGGGAGTATCCGGGGAGCTGTTTTTT
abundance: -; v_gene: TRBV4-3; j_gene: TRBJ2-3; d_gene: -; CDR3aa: CASSLTTQGTTDTQYF; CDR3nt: TGCGCCAGCAGCCTAACTACCCAGGGAACCACAGATACGCAGTATTTT
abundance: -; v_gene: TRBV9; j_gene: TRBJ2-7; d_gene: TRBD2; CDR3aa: CASSVGLADYEQYF; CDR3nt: TGTGCCAGCAGCGTAGGACTAGCGGACTACGAGCAGTACTTC
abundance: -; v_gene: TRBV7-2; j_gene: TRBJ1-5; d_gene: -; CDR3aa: CASSLTNVGDQPQHF; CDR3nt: TGTGCCAGCAGCCTAACCAACGTTGGGGATCAGCCCCAGCATTTT
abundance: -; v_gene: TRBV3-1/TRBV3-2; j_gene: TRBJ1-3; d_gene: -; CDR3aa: CASRSEGNTIYF; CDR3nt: TGTGCCAGCAGAAGTGAGGGAAACACCATATATTTT
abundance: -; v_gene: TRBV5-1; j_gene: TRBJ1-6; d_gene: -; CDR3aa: CASSLGAPPGAYNSPLHF; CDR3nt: TGCGCCAGCAGCTTGGGGGCGCCTCCGGGGGCCTATAATTCACCCCTCCACTTT
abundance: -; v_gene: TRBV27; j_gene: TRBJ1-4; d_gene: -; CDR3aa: CASSFRAREKLFF; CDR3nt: TGTGCCAGCAGTTTTCGGGCAAGGGAAAAACTGTTTTTT
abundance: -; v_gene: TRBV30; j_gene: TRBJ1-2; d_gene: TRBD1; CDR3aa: CAWAGQGAQGYTF; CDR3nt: TGTGCCTGGGCGGGACAGGGGGCTCAAGGCTACACCTTC
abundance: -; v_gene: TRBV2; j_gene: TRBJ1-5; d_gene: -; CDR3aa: CASGTEVNQPQHF; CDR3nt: TGTGCCAGCGGGACCGAAGTCAATCAGCCCCAGCATTTT
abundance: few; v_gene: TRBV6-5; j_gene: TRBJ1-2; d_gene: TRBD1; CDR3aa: CASSLRGQGIYGYTF; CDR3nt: TGTGCCAGCAGTCTCAGGGGGCAGGGTATCTATGGCTACACCTTC
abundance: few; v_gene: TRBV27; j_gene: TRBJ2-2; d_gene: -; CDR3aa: CASSLYSGLLNTGELFF; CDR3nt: TGTGCCAGCAGTTTATATTCGGGACTCCTGAACACCGGGGAGCTGTTTTTT
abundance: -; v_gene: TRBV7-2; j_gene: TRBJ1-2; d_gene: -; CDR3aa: CASSFSRTDFYGYTF; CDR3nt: TGTGCCAGCAGCTTCTCCAGGACGGACTTCTATGGCTACACCTTC
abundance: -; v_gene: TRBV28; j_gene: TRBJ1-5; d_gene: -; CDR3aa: CASSPPGARADRQHF; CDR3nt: TGTGCCAGCAGTCCACCAGGGGCCCGGGCGGATCGCCAGCATTTT
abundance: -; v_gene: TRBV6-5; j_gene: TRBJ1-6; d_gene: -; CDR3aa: CASSSQAKNSPLHF; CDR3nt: TGTGCCAGCAGTTCTCAGGCGAAAAATTCACCCCTCCACTTT
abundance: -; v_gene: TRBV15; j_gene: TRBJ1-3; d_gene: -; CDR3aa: CATSLGAGVDGNTIYF; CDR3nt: TGTGCCACCAGTCTAGGGGCAGGGGTCGACGGAAACACCATATATTTT
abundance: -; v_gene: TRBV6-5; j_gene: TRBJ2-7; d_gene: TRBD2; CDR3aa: CASSQTSGYEQYF; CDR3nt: TGTGCCAGCAGTCAGACTAGCGGCTACGAGCAGTACTTC
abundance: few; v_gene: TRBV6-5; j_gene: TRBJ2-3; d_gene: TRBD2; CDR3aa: CASSRSGMGGTQYF; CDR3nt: TGTGCCAGCAGTAGGAGCGGGATGGGGGGTACGCAGTATTTT
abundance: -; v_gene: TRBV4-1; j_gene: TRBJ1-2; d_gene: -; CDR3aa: CASSQRPGVIYGYTF; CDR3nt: TGCGCCAGCAGCCAACGCCCAGGGGTTATCTATGGCTACACCTTC
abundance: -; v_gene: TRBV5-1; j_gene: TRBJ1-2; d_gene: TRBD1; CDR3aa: CASSPRAGGQGLGYGYTF; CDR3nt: TGCGCCAGCAGCCCCCGAGCCGGTGGACAGGGACTGGGCTATGGCTACACCTTC
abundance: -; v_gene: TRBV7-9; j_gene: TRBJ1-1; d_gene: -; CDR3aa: CASSPRLNTEAFF; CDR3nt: TGTGCCAGCAGTCCGAGACTGAACACTGAAGCTTTCTTT
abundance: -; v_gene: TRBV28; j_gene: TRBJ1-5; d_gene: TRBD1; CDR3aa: CASSPSTGKSFNQPQHF; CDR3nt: TGTGCCAGCAGTCCATCGACAGGGAAATCATTCAATCAGCCCCAGCATTTT
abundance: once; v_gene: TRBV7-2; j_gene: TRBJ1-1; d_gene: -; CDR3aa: CASSFQGSDTEAFF; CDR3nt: TGTGCCAGCAGCTTTCAGGGGTCGGACACTGAAGCTTTCTTT
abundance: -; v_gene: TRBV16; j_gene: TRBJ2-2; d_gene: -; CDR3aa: CASSQSVPGAENTGELFF; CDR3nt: TGTGCCAGCAGCCAATCGGTCCCCGGGGCAGAGAACACCGGGGAGCTGTTTTTT
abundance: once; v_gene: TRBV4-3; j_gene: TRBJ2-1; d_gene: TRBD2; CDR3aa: CASSQDIAGGYRNEQFF; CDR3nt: TGCGCCAGCAGCCAAGATATAGCGGGGGGGTACCGCAATGAGCAGTTCTTC
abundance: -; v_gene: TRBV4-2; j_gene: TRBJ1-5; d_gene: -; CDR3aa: CASSQDPGGIRNQPQHF; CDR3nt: TGTGCCAGCAGCCAAGATCCAGGAGGAATTCGGAATCAGCCCCAGCATTTT
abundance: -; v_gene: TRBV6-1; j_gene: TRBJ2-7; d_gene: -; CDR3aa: CASSEYRGTAYEQYF; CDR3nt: TGTGCCAGCAGTGAATATAGGGGGACCGCCTACGAGCAGTACTTC
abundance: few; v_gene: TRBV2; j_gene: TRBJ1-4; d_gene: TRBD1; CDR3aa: CASSLDRGLFF; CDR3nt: TGTGCCAGCAGTCTAGACAGGGGCCTGTTTTTT